These T cell receptor beta chains were read from a single sample in a study of blood T cell repertoires in COVID-19. Profiled with immunoSEQ multiplex PCR; TCRdb holds only in-frame clones, not every one. The sample has 150,000 to 200,000 clones, roughly 80% seen once. Sequenced input: peripheral blood. These receptors were taken from a woman in her thirties or forties with acute or convalescent COVID-19. The conserved cysteine and the conserved F or W are not part of the CDR3 here. A clone size is listed for some rows: how often the clone was seen (once, few, many), or a class if it is expanded.

J gene: TRBJ2-3
V gene: TRBV19
clone size: NA
CDR3 protein: ASSVAGGRDTQY

J gene: TRBJ1-1
V gene: TRBV19
clone size: NA
CDR3 protein: ASSIEEGARRAF

J gene: TRBJ1-2
V gene: TRBV27
clone size: once
CDR3 protein: ASSDAGANYGYT

J gene: TRBJ1-6
V gene: TRBV30
clone size: NA
CDR3 protein: AWSVSSLRYNSPLH

J gene: TRBJ1-2
V gene: TRBV6-5
clone size: few
CDR3 protein: ASKGQANYGYT

J gene: TRBJ1-5
V gene: TRBV10-3
clone size: medium-sized
CDR3 protein: AISEGEEHQPQH

J gene: TRBJ2-1
V gene: TRBV11-2
clone size: NA
CDR3 protein: ASSPAGAYNEQF

J gene: TRBJ2-7
V gene: TRBV27
clone size: NA
CDR3 protein: ASRIGGQLYEQY

J gene: TRBJ1-4
V gene: TRBV14
clone size: NA
CDR3 protein: ASSQDLVFAVWPNEKLF

J gene: TRBJ2-3
V gene: TRBV6-5
clone size: NA
CDR3 protein: ASRGSTDTQY

J gene: TRBJ2-3
V gene: TRBV27
clone size: NA
CDR3 protein: ASSLGPGVTDTQY

J gene: TRBJ1-6
V gene: TRBV6-5
clone size: NA
CDR3 protein: ASSYNRDRGWSPLH

J gene: TRBJ2-1
V gene: TRBV5-4
clone size: NA
CDR3 protein: ASRVRASGGRDEQF

J gene: TRBJ1-5
V gene: TRBV6-5
clone size: NA
CDR3 protein: ASSSTRRQPQH

J gene: TRBJ1-1
V gene: TRBV28
clone size: few
CDR3 protein: ASSPPGQGDTEAF

J gene: TRBJ2-1
V gene: TRBV19
clone size: NA
CDR3 protein: ASSIGLLGGNEQF

J gene: TRBJ1-5
V gene: TRBV2
clone size: NA
CDR3 protein: ASRETGRNQPQH